The T cell receptor (beta chain) described here comes from a study of cytomegalovirus exposure and HLA in healthy donors. Clones were read by immunoSEQ multiplex PCR, and TCRdb kept only the in-frame ones, dropping some. This table has 35,000 to 40,000 clones, about 93% appearing once. This clonotype was obtained from a man aged 18 to 30 in good health and CMV-seronegative. Sequencing input: PBMCs.

The CDR3 coding sequence is TGTGCCAGCAGTGCCGACAGTGGCTACGAGCAGTACTTC. Translation: CASSADSGYEQYF. The chain employs TRBV6-1 and TRBJ2-7; TRBD1 might be the D (5 bases). The CDR3 loop spans 13 amino acids. Trimming removed 4 bases at V and 3 bases at J, with 10 bases between. Per germline, CDR1 MNHNS and CDR2 SASEGT.